This is a list of T cell receptor beta chains from one sample in a study of intratumoral heterogeneity in liver cancer. Assay: immunoSEQ multiplex PCR; the TCRdb copy retains only in-frame clones and omits some. The table records 5,500 to 7,500 clones, around 68% of them present only once. Specimen: tumor-adjacent normal tissue, collected before any cancer treatment. These receptors originate from a man in his sixties or seventies with hepatocellular carcinoma. Both conserved end residues are part of each CDR3. Each record gives: V gene, J gene, CDR3 protein.

>TRBV7-8|TRBJ2-3
CASRRSDSTDTQYF
>TRBV4-3|TRBJ2-7
CASSQDLLRLHEQYF
>TRBV5-8|TRBJ2-5
CASSSGTAQETQYF
>TRBV9|TRBJ1-2
CASSGRDRVYGYTF
>TRBV5-1|TRBJ1-4
CASSLDSYNEKLFF
>TRBV13|TRBJ1-2
CASSLNQGFFGYTF
>TRBV7-9|TRBJ2-5
CASSLSEGAGETQYF
>TRBV19|TRBJ2-3
CASSMTPGTGGIADTQYF
>TRBV18|TRBJ1-1
CASSDTGEAFF
>TRBV25-1|TRBJ1-1
CASSEGGRDYEAFF
>TRBV6-2/TRBV6-3|TRBJ2-1
CASSSRNEQFF
>TRBV7-9|TRBJ2-7
CASSLDSRYEQYF
>TRBV6-6|TRBJ1-5
CASRREQPQHF
>TRBV21-1|TRBJ1-1
CASSKVERGGMNTEAFF
>TRBV19|TRBJ2-1
CASSIDLTSGGDVDEQFF
>TRBV2|TRBJ1-5
CASSEWAGENQPQHF
>TRBV2|TRBJ1-1
CASSERGTGNTEAFF
>TRBV24-1|TRBJ2-1
CATSDAGPGTGELSSYNEQFF
>TRBV27|TRBJ1-2
CASRSGGGGGYTF
>TRBV28|TRBJ1-1
CASSKGAYLNTEAFF
>TRBV4-1|TRBJ2-7
CASSQTPGPLYEQYF
>TRBV25-1|TRBJ2-1
CASSGQGNEQFF
>TRBV9|TRBJ2-3
CASSVRGPDTQYF
>TRBV5-1|TRBJ2-3
CATGTSGSTDTQYF
>TRBV2|TRBJ1-3
CASSEGQGIGNTIYF